Below, one T cell receptor beta chain is given with its context. The sample is drawn from a study of blood T cell repertoires in COVID-19. Study details: Collection of acute and convalescent COVID-19 samples took place in the United States, Italy and Spain. PBMCs, B-cell-depleted T cells, or T cells were the source of the cDNA or gDNA that made up the material.

Authors' processing steps: Estimated nucleated cell counts came from reference gene primer amplification. Clones were sequenced by immunoSEQ multiplex PCR, and TCRdb holds only the in-frame ones, with some missing. The V and J calls and the clone size are those of that table, but D and trimming were determined from the DNA. The data show fewer than 250,000 clones, 80% to 90% seen once. Trimming pared 4 bases from V and 3 bases from J, leaving 10 bases between. In germline, CDR1 is LNHDA, CDR2 SQIVND (reference sequence). The CDR3 length is 14 residues. The TCR comes from a woman over 75 with COVID-19, enrolled during active disease. The rearrangement links TRBV19 to TRBJ1-5, with a weak D call TRBD1 (6 bases). The sample was peripheral blood. The CDR3, as DNA: TGTGCCAGTAGTACCCAGGGGATCAATCAGCCCCAGCATTTT. It translates to CASSTQGINQPQHF. The variable domain in full, completed from reference TRBV19 and TRBJ1-5, reads DGGITQSPKYLFRKEGQNVTLSCEQNLNHDAMYWYRQDPGQGLRLIYYSQIVNDFQKGDIAEGYSVSREKKESFPLTVTSAQKNPTAFYLCASSTQGINQPQHFGDGTRLSIL.